Listed here is a single T cell receptor beta chain. Germline CDR1 is LNHDA and CDR2 is SQIVND (reference sequence). The CDR3 runs to 12 residues. V shed 9 bases and J shed 4 bases, with 12 bases lying between them. This record comes from a study of T cell changes during pregnancy in multiple sclerosis. Clones were read by immunoSEQ multiplex PCR, and TCRdb kept only the in-frame ones, dropping some. The sample records about 81,000 clones, roughly 93% being singletons. This receptor was obtained from a female donor with multiple sclerosis, enrolled in a pregnancy study. The V and J genes are TRBV19 and TRBJ1-1; D uncertain. The source was peripheral blood, collected in the third trimester of pregnancy. CDR3 sequence reads: CASSVSPTEAFF. The CDR3, as DNA: TGTGCCAGCTCGGTTTCACCCACTGAAGCTTTCTTT.